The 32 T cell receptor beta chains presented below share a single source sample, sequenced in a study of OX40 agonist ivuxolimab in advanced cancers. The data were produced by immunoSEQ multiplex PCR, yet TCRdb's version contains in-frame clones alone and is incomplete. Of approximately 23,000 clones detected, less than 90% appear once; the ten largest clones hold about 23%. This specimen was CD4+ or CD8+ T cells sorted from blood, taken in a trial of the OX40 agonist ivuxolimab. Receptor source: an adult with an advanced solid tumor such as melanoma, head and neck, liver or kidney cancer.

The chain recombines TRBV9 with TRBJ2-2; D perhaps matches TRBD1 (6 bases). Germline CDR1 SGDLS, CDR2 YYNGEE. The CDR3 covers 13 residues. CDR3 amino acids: CASRGGNTGELFF. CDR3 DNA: TGTGCTAGCCGAGGGGGTAACACCGGGGAGCTGTTTTTT.

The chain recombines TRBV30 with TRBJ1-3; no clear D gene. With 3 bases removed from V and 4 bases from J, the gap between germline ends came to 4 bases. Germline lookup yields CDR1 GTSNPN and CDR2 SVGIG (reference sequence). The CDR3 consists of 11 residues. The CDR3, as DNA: TGTGCCTGGAGGCTGGGAAACACCATATATTTT. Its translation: CAWRLGNTIYF.

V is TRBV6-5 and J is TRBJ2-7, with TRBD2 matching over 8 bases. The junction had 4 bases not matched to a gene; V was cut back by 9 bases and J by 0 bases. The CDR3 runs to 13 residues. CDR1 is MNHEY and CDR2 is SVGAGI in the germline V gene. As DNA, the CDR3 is TGTGCCAGACCGGGACTAGGCTCCTACGAGCAGTACTTC. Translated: CARPGLGSYEQYF.

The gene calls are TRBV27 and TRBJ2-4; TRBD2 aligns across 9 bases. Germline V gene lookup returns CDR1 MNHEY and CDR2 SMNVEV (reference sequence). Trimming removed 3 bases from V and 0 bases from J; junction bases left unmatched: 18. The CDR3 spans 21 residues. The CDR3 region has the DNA TGTGCCAGCAGTTTGACAAACCATGATAGCGGGAGTTCGCTAGCCAAAAACATTCAGTACTTC. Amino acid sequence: CASSLTNHDSGSSLAKNIQYF.

The CDR3: CASRLGGGAYEQYF. Here the CDR3 DNA reads TGTGCCAGCAGGTTGGGCGGAGGGGCTTACGAGCAGTACTTC. The gene calls are TRBV6-6 and TRBJ2-7; a possible D gene is TRBD2 (6 bases). Germline-derived CDR1 and CDR2 are MNHNY and SVGAGI (reference sequence). The CDR3 totals 14 residues. V was pared by 6 bases and J by 4 bases, with 16 bases between.

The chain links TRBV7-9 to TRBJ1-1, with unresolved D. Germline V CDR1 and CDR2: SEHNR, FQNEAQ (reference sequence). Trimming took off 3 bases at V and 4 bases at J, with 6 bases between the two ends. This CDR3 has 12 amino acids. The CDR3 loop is CASSFRSTEAFF. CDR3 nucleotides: TGTGCCAGCAGCTTCAGGAGCACTGAAGCTTTCTTT.

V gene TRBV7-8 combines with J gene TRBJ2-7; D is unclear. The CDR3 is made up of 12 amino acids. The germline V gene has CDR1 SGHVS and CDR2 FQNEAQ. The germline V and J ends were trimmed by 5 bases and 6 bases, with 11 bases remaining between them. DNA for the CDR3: TGTGCCAGCAGCCCCTACGCCTCCGAGCAGTACTTC. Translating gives CASSPYASEQYF.

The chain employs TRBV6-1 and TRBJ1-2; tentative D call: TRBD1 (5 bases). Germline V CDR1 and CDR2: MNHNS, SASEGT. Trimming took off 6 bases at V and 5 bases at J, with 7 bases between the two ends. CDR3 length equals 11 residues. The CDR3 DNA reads TGTGCCAGCAGAGGGACGTATGGCTACACCTTC. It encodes CASRGTYGYTF.

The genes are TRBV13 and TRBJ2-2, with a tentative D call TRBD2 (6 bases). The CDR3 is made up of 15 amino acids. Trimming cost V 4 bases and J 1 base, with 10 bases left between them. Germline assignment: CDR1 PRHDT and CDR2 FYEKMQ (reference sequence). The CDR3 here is CASSSPSENTGELFF. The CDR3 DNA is TGTGCCAGCAGCTCGCCTAGCGAGAACACCGGGGAGCTGTTTTTT.

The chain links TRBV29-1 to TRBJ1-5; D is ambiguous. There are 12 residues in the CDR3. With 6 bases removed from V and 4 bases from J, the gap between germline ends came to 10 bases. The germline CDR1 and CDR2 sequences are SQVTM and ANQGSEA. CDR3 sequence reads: CSVVMGNQPQHF. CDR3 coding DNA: TGCAGCGTCGTTATGGGGAATCAGCCCCAGCATTTT.

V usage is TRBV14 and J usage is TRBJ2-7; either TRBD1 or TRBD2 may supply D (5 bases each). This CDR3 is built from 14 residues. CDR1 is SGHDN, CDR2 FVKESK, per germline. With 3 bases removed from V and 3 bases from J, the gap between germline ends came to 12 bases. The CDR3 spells CASSHRGRDYEQYF. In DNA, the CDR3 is TGTGCCAGCAGCCATCGGGGCAGAGACTACGAGCAGTACTTC.

CDR3 DNA: TGTGCCAGCGCAAGGGGAACCGGGGAGCTGTTTTTT. Residues: CASARGTGELFF. The V call is TRBV9, the J call TRBJ2-2, with D possibly TRBD1 on 5 matching bases. Germline lookup yields CDR1 SGDLS and CDR2 YYNGEE. The CDR3 spans 12 residues. V was pared by 7 bases and J by 5 bases, with 9 bases between. Combining the CDR3 with reference TRBV9 and TRBJ2-2 gives the whole variable domain DSGVTQTPKHLITATGQRVTLRCSPRSGDLSVYWYQQSLDQGLQFLIQYYNGEERAKGNILERFSAQQFPDLHSELNLSSLELGDSALYFCASARGTGELFFGEGSRLTVL.

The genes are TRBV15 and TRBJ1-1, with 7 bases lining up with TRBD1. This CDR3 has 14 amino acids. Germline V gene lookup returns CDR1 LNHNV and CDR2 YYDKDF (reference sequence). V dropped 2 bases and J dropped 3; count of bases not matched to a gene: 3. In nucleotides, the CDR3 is TGTGCCACCAGCAGATTCAGGGGGGACACTGAAGCTTTCTTT. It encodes CATSRFRGDTEAFF. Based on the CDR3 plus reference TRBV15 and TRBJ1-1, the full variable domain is DAMVIQNPRYQVTQFGKPVTLSCSQTLNHNVMYWYQQKSSQAPKLLFHYYDKDFNNEADTPDNFQSRRPNTSFCFLDIRSPGLGDTAMYLCATSRFRGDTEAFFGQGTRLTVV.

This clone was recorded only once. CDR3 nucleotide sequence: TGTGCCAGCAGCTTAGAGCCACCAGATACGCAGTATTTT. Amino acid sequence: CASSLEPPDTQYF. The chain recombines TRBV7-6 with TRBJ2-3; D gene ambiguous. CDR1 and CDR2 (germline): SGHVS, FNYEAQ. Trimming pared 1 base from V and 4 bases from J, leaving 6 bases between. The length of the CDR3 is 13 residues.

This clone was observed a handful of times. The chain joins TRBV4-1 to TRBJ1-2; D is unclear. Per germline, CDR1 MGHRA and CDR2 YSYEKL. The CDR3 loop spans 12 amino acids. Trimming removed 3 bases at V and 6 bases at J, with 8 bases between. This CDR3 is CASSQARNGYTF. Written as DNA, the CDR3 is TGCGCCAGCAGCCAGGCAAGGAATGGCTACACCTTC.

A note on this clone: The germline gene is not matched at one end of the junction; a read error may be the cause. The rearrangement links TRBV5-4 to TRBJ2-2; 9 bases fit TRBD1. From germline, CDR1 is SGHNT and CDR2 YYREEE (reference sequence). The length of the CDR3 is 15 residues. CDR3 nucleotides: TGTGCCAGCAGCTCCGGGACAGGGAACTCCGGGGAGCTGTTTTTT. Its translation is CASSSGTGNSGELFF.

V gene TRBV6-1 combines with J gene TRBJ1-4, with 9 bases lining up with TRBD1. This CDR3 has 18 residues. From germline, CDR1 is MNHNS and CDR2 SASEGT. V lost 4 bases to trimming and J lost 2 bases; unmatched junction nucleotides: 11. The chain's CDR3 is CASSGDPDRGWTNEKLFF. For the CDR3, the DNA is TGTGCCAGCAGTGGAGACCCAGACAGGGGGTGGACTAATGAAAAACTGTTTTTT.

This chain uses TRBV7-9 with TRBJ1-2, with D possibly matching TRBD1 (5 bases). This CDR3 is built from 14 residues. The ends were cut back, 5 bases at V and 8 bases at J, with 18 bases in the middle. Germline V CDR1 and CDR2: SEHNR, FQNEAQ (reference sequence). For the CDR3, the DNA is TGTGCCAGCAGCCTCCCCGGGGGGGGTAGGGGCTACACCTTC. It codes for CASSLPGGGRGYTF.

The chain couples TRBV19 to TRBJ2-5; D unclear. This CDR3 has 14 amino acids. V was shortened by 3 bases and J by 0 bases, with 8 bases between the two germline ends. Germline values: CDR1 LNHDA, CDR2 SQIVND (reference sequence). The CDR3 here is CASSINDYQETQYF. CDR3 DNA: TGTGCCAGTAGTATTAACGACTACCAAGAGACCCAGTACTTC. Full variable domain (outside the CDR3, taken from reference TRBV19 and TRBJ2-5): DGGITQSPKYLFRKEGQNVTLSCEQNLNHDAMYWYRQDPGQGLRLIYYSQIVNDFQKGDIAEGYSVSREKKESFPLTVTSAQKNPTAFYLCASSINDYQETQYFGPGTRLLVL.

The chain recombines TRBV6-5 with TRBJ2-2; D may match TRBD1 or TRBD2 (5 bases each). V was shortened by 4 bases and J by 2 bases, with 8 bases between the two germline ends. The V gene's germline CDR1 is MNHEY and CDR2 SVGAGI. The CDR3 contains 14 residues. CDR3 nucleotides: TGTGCCAGCAGTTGGGGGAGTAACACCGGGGAGCTGTTTTTT. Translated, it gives CASSWGSNTGELFF.

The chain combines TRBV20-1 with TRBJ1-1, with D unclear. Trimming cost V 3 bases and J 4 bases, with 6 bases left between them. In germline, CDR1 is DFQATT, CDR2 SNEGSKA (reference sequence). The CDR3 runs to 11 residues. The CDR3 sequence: CSASEGTEAFF. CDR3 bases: TGCAGTGCTAGCGAGGGCACTGAAGCTTTCTTT.

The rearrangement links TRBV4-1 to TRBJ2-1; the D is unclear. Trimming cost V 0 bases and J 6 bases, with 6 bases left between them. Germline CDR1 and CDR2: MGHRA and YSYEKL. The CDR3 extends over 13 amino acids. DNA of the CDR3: TGCGCCAGCAGCCAAGATTTAGTCAATGAGCAGTTCTTC. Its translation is CASSQDLVNEQFF.

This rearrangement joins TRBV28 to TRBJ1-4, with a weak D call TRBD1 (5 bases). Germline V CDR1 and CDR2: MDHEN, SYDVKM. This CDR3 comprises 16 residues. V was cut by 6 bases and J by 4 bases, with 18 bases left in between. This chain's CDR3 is CASRHIGTLSNEKLFF. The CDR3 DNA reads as TGTGCCAGCAGGCACATCGGGACTCTCAGTAATGAAAAACTGTTTTTT.

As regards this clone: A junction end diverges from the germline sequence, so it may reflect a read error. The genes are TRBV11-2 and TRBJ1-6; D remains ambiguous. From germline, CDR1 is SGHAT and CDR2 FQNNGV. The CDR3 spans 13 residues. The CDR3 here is CASSLGGAATLHF. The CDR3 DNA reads TGTGCCAGCAGTTTAGGAGGAGCGGCAACCCTCCACTTT.

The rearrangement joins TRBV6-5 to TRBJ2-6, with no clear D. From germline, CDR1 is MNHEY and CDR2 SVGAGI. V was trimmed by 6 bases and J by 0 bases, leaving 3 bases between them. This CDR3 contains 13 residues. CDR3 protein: CASSRSGANVLTF. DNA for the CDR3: TGTGCCAGCAGCCGCTCTGGGGCCAACGTCCTGACTTTC.

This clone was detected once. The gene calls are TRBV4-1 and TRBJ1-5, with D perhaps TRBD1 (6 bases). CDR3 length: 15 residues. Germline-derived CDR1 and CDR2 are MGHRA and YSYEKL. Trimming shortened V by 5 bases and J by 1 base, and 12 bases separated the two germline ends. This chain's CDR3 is CASSDRDKSNQPQHF. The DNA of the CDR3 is TGCGCCAGCAGCGACCGGGACAAAAGCAATCAGCCCCAGCATTTT.

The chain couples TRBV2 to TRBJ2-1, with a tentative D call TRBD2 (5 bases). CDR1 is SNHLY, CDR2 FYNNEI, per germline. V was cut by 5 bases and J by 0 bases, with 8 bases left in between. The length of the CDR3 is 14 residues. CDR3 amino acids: CASSKSGSYNEQFF. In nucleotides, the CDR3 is TGTGCCAGCAGTAAAAGCGGCTCCTACAATGAGCAGTTCTTC.

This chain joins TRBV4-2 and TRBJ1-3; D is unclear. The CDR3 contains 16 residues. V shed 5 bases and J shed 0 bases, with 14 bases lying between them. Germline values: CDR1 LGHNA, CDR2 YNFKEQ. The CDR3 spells CASSKDGLPSGNTIYF. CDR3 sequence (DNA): TGTGCCAGCAGCAAGGACGGACTACCCTCTGGAAACACCATATATTTT.

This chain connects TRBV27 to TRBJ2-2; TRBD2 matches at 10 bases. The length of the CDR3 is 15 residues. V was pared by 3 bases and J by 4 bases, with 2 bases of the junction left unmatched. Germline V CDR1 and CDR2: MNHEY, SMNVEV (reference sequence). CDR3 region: CASSFSSGSTGELFF. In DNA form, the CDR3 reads TGTGCCAGCAGTTTTTCTAGCGGGAGCACCGGGGAGCTGTTTTTT.

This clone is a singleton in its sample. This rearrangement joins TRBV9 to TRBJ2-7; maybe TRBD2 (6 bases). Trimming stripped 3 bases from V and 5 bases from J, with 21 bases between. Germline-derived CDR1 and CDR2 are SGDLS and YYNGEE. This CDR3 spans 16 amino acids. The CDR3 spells CASSESPRDGGDEQYF. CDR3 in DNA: TGTGCCAGCAGCGAGTCCCCTAGGGACGGCGGGGACGAGCAGTACTTC.

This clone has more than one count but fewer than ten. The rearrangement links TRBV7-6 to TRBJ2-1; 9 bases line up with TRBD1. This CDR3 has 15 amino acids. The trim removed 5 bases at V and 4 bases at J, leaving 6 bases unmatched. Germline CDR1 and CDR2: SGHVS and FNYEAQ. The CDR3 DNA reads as TGTGCCAGCAGCACCGGGACAGGGCCGTACAATGAGCAGTTCTTC. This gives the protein CASSTGTGPYNEQFF.

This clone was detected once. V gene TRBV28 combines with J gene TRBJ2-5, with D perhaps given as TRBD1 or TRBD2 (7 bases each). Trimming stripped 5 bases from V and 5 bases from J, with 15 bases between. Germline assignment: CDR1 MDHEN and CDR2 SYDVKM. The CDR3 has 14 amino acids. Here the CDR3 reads CASSIDREGETQYF. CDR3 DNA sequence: TGTGCCAGCAGTATAGACAGGGAGGGGGAGACCCAGTACTTC.